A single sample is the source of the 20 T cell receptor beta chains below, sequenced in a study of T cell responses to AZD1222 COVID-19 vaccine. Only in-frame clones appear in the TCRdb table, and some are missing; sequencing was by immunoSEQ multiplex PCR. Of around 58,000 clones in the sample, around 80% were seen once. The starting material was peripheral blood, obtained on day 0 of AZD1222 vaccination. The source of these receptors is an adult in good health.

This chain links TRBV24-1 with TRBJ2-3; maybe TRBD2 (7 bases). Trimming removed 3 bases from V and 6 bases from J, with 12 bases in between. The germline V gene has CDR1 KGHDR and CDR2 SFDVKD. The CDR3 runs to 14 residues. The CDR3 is CATSDGGGPDTQYF. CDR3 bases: TGTGCCACCAGTGATGGGGGGGGGCCGGATACGCAGTATTTT.

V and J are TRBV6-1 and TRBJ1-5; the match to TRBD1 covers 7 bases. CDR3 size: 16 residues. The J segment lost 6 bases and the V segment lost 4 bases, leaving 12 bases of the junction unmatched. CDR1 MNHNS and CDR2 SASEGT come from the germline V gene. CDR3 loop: CASSVDRVAAGQPQHF. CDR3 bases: TGTGCCAGCAGTGTCGACAGGGTAGCGGCGGGTCAGCCCCAGCATTTT.

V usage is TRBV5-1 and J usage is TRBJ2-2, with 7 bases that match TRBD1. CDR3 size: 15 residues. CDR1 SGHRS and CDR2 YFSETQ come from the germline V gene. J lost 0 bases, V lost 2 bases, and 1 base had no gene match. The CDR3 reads CASSLGGANTGELFF. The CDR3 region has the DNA TGCGCCAGCAGCTTAGGGGGCGCGAACACCGGGGAGCTGTTTTTT.

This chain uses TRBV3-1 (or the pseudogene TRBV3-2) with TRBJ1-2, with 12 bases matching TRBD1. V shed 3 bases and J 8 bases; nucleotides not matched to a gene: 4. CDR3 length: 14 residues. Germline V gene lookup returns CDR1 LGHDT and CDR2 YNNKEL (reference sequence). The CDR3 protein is CASSQSGTGGGYTF. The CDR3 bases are TGTGCCAGCAGCCAGTCCGGGACAGGGGGCGGCTACACCTTC.

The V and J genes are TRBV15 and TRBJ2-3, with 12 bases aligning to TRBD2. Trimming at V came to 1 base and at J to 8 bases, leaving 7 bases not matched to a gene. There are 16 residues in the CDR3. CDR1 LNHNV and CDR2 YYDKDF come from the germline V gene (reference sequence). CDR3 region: CATSRALAGGPGTQYF. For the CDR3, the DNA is TGTGCCACCAGCAGAGCTCTAGCGGGAGGGCCGGGTACGCAGTATTTT.

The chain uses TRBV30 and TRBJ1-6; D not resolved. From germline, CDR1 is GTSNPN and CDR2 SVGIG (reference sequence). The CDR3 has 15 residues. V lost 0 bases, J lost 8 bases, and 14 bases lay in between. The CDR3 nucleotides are TGTGCCTGGAGTGTCCCCTCAGGAAGGGATTCACCCCTCCACTTT. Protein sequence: CAWSVPSGRDSPLHF.

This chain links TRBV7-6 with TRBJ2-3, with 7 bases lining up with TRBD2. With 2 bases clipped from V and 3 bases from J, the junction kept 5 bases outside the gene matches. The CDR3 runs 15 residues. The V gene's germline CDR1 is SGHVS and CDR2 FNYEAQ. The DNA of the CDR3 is TGTGCCAGCAGCTTATCGAGGGGAGGGACAGATACGCAGTATTTT. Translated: CASSLSRGGTDTQYF.

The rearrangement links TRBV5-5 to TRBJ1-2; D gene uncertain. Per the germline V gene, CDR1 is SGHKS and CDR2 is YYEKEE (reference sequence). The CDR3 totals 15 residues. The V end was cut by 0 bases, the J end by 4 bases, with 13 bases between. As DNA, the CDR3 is TGTGCCAGCAGCTTGGCCAGCAGTTTATTCTATGGCTACACCTTC. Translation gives CASSLASSLFYGYTF.

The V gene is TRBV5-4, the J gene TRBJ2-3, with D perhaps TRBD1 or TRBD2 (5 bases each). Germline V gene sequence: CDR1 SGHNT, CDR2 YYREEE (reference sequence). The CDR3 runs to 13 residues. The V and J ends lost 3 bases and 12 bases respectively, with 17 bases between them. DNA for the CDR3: TGTGCCAGCAGCTCGTCCGGGACCCTTACACAGTATTTT. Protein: CASSSSGTLTQYF. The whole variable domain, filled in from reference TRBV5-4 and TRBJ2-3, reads ETGVTQSPTHLIKTRGQQVTLRCSSQSGHNTVSWYQQALGQGPQFIFQYYREEENGRGNFPPRFSGLQFPNYSSELNVNALELDDSALYLCASSSSGTLTQYFGPGTRLTVL.

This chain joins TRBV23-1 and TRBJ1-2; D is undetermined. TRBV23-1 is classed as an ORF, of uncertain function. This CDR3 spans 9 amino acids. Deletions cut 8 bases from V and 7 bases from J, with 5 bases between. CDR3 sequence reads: CASHCGYTF. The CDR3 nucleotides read TGCGCCAGCCATTGTGGCTACACCTTC.

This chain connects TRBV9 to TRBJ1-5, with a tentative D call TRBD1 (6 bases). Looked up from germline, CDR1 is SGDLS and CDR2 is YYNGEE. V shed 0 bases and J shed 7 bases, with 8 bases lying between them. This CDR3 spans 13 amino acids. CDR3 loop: CASSVGGGQPQHF. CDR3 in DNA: TGTGCCAGCAGCGTAGGGGGGGGCCAGCCCCAGCATTTT.

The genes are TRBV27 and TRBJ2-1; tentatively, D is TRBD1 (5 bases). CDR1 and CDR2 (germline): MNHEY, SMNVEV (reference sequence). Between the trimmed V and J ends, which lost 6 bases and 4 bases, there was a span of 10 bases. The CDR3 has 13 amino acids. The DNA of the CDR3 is TGTGCCAGCAGGCTCCGACAGTACAATGAGCAGTTCTTC. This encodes CASRLRQYNEQFF.

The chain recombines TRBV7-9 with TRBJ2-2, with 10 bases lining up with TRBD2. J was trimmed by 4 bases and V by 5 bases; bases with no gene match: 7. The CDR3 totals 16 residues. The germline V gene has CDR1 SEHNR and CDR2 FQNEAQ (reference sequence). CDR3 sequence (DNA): TGTGCCAGCAGCCCCGGGGTAGCGGGAGGCACCGGGGAGCTGTTTTTT. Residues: CASSPGVAGGTGELFF. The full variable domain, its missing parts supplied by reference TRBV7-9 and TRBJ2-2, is DTGVSQNPRHKITKRGQNVTFRCDPISEHNRLYWYRQTLGQGPEFLTYFQNEAQLEKSRLLSDRFSAERPKGSFSTLEIQRTEQGDSAMYLCASSPGVAGGTGELFFGEGSRLTVL.

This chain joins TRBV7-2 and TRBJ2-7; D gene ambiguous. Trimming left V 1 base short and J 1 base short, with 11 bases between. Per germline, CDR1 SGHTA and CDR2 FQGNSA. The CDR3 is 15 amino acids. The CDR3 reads CASSLEVRASYEQYF. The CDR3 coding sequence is TGTGCCAGCAGCTTAGAGGTTCGGGCGTCCTACGAGCAGTACTTC.

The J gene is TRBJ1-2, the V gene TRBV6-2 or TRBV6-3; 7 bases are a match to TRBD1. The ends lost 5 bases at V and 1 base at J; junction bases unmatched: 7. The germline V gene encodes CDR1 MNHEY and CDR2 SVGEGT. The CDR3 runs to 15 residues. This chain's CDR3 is CASSIPNRGNYGYTF. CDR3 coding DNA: TGTGCCAGCAGTATACCGAACAGGGGTAACTATGGCTACACCTTC.

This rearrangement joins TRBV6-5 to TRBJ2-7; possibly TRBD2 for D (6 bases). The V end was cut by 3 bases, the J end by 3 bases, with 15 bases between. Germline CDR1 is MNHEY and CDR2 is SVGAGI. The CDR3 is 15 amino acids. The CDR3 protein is CASSYHGDGSYEQYF. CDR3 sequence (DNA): TGTGCCAGCAGTTATCATGGGGACGGGAGCTACGAGCAGTACTTC.

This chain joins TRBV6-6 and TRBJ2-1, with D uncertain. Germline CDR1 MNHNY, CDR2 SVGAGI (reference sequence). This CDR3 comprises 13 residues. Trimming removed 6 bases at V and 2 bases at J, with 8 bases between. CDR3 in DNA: TGTGCCAGCAGCCAGATTCCCTACAATGAGCAGTTCTTC. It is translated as CASSQIPYNEQFF.

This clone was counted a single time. Here the CDR3 reads CASSITGNSPLHF. The DNA of the CDR3 is TGTGCCAGTAGTATCACAGGGAACTCACCCCTCCACTTT. The rearrangement uses TRBV19 and TRBJ1-6, with D possibly TRBD1 on 6 matching bases. The CDR3 contains 13 residues. From germline, CDR1 is LNHDA and CDR2 SQIVND (reference sequence). The V and J ends lost 3 bases and 10 bases respectively, with 10 bases between them.

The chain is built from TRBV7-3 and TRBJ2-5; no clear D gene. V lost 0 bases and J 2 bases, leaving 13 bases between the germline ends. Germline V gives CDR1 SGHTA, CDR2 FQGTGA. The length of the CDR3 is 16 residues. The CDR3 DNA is TGTGCCAGCAGCTTAACCGGCAGAATGACACAAGAGACCCAGTACTTC. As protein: CASSLTGRMTQETQYF. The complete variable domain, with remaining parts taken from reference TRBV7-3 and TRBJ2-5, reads GAGVSQTPSNKVTEKGKYVELRCDPISGHTALYWYRQSLGQGPEFLIYFQGTGAADDSGLPNDRFFAVRPEGSVSTLKIQRTERGDSAVYLCASSLTGRMTQETQYFGPGTRLLVL.

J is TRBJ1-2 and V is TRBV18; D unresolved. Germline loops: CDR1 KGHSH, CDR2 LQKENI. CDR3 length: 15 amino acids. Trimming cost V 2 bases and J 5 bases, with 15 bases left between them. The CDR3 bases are TGTGCCAGCTCACCATCAGCAACACCGGAATATGGCTACACCTTC. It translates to CASSPSATPEYGYTF.